This T cell receptor beta chain is drawn from a study of cytomegalovirus exposure and HLA in healthy donors. This CDR3 has 14 amino acids. V gave up 0 bases and J gave up 4 bases; unmatched junction bases: 4. The germline V gene has CDR1 SGDLS and CDR2 YYNGEE. Findings and caveats of the study: CMV serostatus was the only immune exposure information that was available. Looking again later, the authors saw that most CMV-associated TCR beta chains seemed HLA-restricted. In an earlier analysis, about 87% or about 30%: the productive usage of most TCR beta V segments.

About this clone itself: Its specificity is not known.

13 Jbeta primers and 60 Vbeta primers were used for the PCR. TCRdb keeps only in-frame clones here, not all; method: immunoSEQ multiplex PCR. The sample has 150,000 to 200,000 clones, 80% seen once. Absent from the records is this donor's CMV serostatus. Sequencing was carried out using PBMCs. The TCR comes from a human donor in good health. The rearrangement uses TRBV9 and TRBJ2-7, with 7 positions matching TRBD1. Written as DNA, the CDR3 is TGTGCCAGCAGCGTAGAAGACAGGGTTTACGAGCAGTACTTC. Its translation is CASSVEDRVYEQYF.